These 14 T cell receptor beta chains share one sample of origin, sequenced in a study of T cell responses to AZD1222 COVID-19 vaccine (dated by TCRdb to the early 2020s). In the paper's terms, the time point label means: about 28 days (+/-7) after the second vaccine dose. Libraries were constructed by the immunoSEQ multiplex PCR assay. This is the immuneACCESS table as TCRdb keeps it, with only in-frame sequences that have V and J called. A part of the clones is gone; compared with another copy, unresolved V genes explain less than half, and the rest is unexplained. The sample table records about 67,000 clones; 83% of these occur just once. The ten largest clones add up to under 8% of the sample. Sample: peripheral blood, taken 28 days after the second AZD1222 dose. The source of these receptors is an adult who received the AZD1222 COVID-19 vaccine.

There are a few counts of this clone. V gene TRBV7-2 combines with J gene TRBJ1-6; D is unresolved. V lost 0 bases, J lost 4 bases, and 4 bases lay in between. Per germline, CDR1 SGHTA and CDR2 FQGNSA. The CDR3 is 14 residues long. The CDR3 DNA sequence: TGTGCCAGCAGCTTAGCCGGGTATAATTCACCCCTCCACTTT. This encodes CASSLAGYNSPLHF.

The chain uses TRBV4-1 and TRBJ2-7; 11 bases match TRBD2. The CDR3 totals 18 residues. The junction had 14 bases not matched to a gene; V was cut back by 3 bases and J by 4 bases. Germline V gene data show CDR1 as MGHRA and CDR2 as YSYEKL. The CDR3 spells CASSHGGSGRGSPYEQYF. As DNA, the CDR3 is TGCGCCAGCAGCCATGGGGGTAGCGGGAGGGGATCCCCTTACGAGCAGTACTTC.

The V call is TRBV2, the J call TRBJ1-1; D gene uncertain. V was trimmed by 8 bases and J by 5 bases, leaving 15 bases between them. The CDR3 runs 13 residues. Germline loops: CDR1 SNHLY, CDR2 FYNNEI. Written as DNA, the CDR3 is TGTGCCAGCCTGACACGTTATGGGACTGAAGCTTTCTTT. Translation: CASLTRYGTEAFF. The variable domain in full, with the rest retrieved from reference TRBV2 and TRBJ1-1, is EPEVTQTPSHQVTQMGQEVILRCVPISNHLYFYWYRQILGQKVEFLVSFYNNEISEKSEIFDDQFSVERPDGSNFTLKIRSTKLEDSAMYFCASLTRYGTEAFFGQGTRLTVV.

This clone occurred once. The rearrangement uses TRBV5-1 and TRBJ1-2; TRBD1 agrees at 7 bases. Losses at the gene ends were 4 bases for V and 3 bases for J; bases not matched to a gene: 9. Germline-derived CDR1 and CDR2 are SGHRS and YFSETQ. The CDR3 spans 15 residues. Here the CDR3 DNA reads TGCGCCAGCAGCCCCCGACAGGGAATGCACTATGGCTACACCTTC. It translates to CASSPRQGMHYGYTF.

This clone showed up just once. This chain joins TRBV14 and TRBJ2-7; 7 positions match TRBD1. Trimming removed 1 base from V and 3 bases from J; junction bases left unmatched: 12. The CDR3 has 17 residues. Germline V gene data show CDR1 as SGHDN and CDR2 as FVKESK. CDR3 sequence reads: CASSQGPGTAQVYEQYF. The CDR3 DNA reads TGTGCCAGCAGCCAAGGGCCCGGGACAGCCCAGGTCTACGAGCAGTACTTC.

V and J are TRBV4-2 and TRBJ2-7, with 7 bases identical to TRBD2. This CDR3 is built from 15 residues. The trim removed 1 base at V and 3 bases at J, leaving 6 bases unmatched. The germline CDR1 and CDR2 sequences are LGHNA and YNFKEQ. CDR3 protein: CASSQVKGGGYEQYF. The DNA for the CDR3 is TGTGCCAGCAGCCAAGTGAAAGGCGGGGGCTACGAGCAGTACTTC.

The chain is built from TRBV30 and TRBJ1-1, with D unclear. Germline CDR1 is GTSNPN and CDR2 is SVGIG (reference sequence). The CDR3 covers 14 residues. With 1 base removed from V and 5 bases from J, the gap between germline ends came to 14 bases. CDR3: CAWSDSFGWTEAFF. The CDR3 DNA reads as TGTGCCTGGAGTGACTCTTTTGGGTGGACTGAAGCTTTCTTT.

The chain employs TRBV19 and TRBJ1-2, with D tentatively TRBD1 (5 bases). This CDR3 spans 16 amino acids. Trimming stripped 2 bases from V and 6 bases from J, with 19 bases between. Germline V gene lookup returns CDR1 LNHDA and CDR2 SQIVND (reference sequence). This chain's CDR3 is CASSIRRRGAQNGYTF. In DNA form, the CDR3 reads TGTGCCAGTAGTATAAGGAGAAGGGGCGCGCAAAATGGCTACACCTTC.

The V gene is TRBV19, the J gene TRBJ2-1, with D hard to call. Trimming pared 6 bases from V and 5 bases from J, leaving 11 bases between. CDR1 LNHDA and CDR2 SQIVND come from the germline V gene (reference sequence). The CDR3 totals 13 residues. The CDR3 coding sequence is TGTGCCAGTAGCCCCCGCAGCCACAATGAGCAGTTCTTC. Translated: CASSPRSHNEQFF.

The V gene is TRBV19, the J gene TRBJ2-5; 9 bases are shared with TRBD1. The CDR3 loop spans 13 amino acids. Per germline, CDR1 LNHDA and CDR2 SQIVND (reference sequence). The V and J ends lost 5 bases and 5 bases, in that order; junction bases with no gene match: 3. CDR3 in DNA: TGTGCCAGTAGTGGACAGGGGTGGGAGACCCAGTACTTC. It yields the protein CASSGQGWETQYF.

V is TRBV6-2 or TRBV6-3 and J is TRBJ1-2, with D possibly being TRBD1 (6 bases). V lost 5 bases and J 0 bases, leaving 16 bases between the germline ends. This CDR3 contains 16 residues. Germline CDR1 and CDR2: MNHEY and SVGEGT. CDR3 DNA sequence: TGTGCCAGCAGTCTTTATCCGGACAGTCCTAACTATGGCTACACCTTC. Translating it yields CASSLYPDSPNYGYTF.

This clone was detected once. This chain joins TRBV19 and TRBJ1-1; unclear D gene. The germline gives CDR1 LNHDA, CDR2 SQIVND (reference sequence). V was trimmed by 7 bases and J by 0 bases, leaving 3 bases between them. The CDR3 spans 11 residues. The CDR3 coding sequence is TGTGCCAGTATGCTGAACACTGAAGCTTTCTTT. Translation: CASMLNTEAFF.

CDR3: CASSYRGKATIYF. The CDR3 DNA reads TGTGCCAGCAGTTACCGGGGGAAGGCGACCATATATTTT. The chain carries TRBV6-2 or TRBV6-3 and TRBJ1-3; possible D gene TRBD1, 5 bases. The CDR3 sequence is 13 residues long. Germline V lookup: CDR1 MNHEY, CDR2 SVGEGT. V dropped 2 bases and J dropped 10 bases, with 12 bases sitting between them.

This clone was recorded only once. This sequence joins TRBV19 and TRBJ2-5; 12 bases line up with TRBD2. This CDR3 is built from 17 residues. The trim removed 2 bases at V and 5 bases at J, leaving 9 bases unmatched. From germline, CDR1 is LNHDA and CDR2 SQIVND (reference sequence). The CDR3 region is CASSIMLAGGPWETQYF. The CDR3 coding sequence is TGTGCCAGTAGTATAATGCTAGCGGGGGGGCCTTGGGAGACCCAGTACTTC.